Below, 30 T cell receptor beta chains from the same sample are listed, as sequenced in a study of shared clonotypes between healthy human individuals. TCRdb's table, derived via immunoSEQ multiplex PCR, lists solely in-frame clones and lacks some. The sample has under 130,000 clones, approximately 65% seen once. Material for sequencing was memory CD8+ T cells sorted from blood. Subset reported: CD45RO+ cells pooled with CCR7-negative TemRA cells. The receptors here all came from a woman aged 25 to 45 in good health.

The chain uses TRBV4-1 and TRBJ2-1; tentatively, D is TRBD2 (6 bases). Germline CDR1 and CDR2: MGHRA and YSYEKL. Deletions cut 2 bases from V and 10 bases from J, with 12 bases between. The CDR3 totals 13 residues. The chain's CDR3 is CASSQLWGEEQFF. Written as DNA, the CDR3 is TGCGCCAGCAGCCAATTGTGGGGGGAAGAGCAGTTCTTC.

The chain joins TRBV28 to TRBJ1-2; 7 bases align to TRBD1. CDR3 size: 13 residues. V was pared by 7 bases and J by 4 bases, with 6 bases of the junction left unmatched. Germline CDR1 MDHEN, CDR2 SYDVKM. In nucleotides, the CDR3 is TGTGCCAGCACCGGGACAGACTTCTATGGCTACACCTTC. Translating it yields CASTGTDFYGYTF.

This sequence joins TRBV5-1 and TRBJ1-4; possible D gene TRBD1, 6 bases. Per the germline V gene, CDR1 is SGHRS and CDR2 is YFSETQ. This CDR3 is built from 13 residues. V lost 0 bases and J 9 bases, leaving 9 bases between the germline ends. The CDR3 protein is CASSLDRVKKLFF. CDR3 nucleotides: TGCGCCAGCAGCTTGGACAGGGTTAAAAAACTGTTTTTT.

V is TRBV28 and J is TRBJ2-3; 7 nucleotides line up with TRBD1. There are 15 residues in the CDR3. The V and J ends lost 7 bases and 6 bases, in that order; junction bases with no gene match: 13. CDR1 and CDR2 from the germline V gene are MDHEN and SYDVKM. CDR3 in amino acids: CASTLGTATGDTQYF. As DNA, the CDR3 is TGTGCCAGCACCCTGGGGACAGCCACGGGGGATACGCAGTATTTT.

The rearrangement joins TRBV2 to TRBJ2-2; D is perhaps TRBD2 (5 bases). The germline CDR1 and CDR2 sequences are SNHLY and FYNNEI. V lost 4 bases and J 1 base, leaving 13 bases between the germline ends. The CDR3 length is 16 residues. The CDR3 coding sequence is TGTGCCAGCAGTGGCGGGCAGAACCTGAACACCGGGGAGCTGTTTTTT. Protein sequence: CASSGGQNLNTGELFF.

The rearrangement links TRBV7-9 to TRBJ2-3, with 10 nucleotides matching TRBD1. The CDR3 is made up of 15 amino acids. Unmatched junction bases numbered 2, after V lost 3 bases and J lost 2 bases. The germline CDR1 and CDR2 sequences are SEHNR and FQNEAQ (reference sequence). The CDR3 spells CASSLGTGATDTQYF. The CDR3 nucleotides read TGTGCCAGCAGCTTGGGGACAGGGGCCACAGATACGCAGTATTTT. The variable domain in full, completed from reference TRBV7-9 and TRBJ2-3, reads DTGVSQNPRHKITKRGQNVTFRCDPISEHNRLYWYRQTLGQGPEFLTYFQNEAQLEKSRLLSDRFSAERPKGSFSTLEIQRTEQGDSAMYLCASSLGTGATDTQYFGPGTRLTVL.

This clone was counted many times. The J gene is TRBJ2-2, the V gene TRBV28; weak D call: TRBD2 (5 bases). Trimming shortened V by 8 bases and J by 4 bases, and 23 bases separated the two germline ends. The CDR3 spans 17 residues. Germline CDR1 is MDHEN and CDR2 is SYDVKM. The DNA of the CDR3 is TGTGCCAGCGAGGGTGGCGCCCCGACCTGGGGCACCGGGGAGCTGTTTTTT. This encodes CASEGGAPTWGTGELFF.

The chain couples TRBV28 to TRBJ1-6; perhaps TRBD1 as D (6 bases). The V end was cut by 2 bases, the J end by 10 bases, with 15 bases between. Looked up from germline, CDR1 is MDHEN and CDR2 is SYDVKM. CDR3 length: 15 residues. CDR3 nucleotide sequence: TGTGCCAGCAGTTTAATTCAAAATGGACAGTCACCCCTCCACTTT. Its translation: CASSLIQNGQSPLHF.

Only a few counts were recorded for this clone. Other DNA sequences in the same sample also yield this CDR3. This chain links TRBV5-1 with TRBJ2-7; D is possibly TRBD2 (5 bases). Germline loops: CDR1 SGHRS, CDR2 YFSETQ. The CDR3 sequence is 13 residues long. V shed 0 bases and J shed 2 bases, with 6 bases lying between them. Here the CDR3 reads CASSLAGTYEQYF. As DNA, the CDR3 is TGCGCCAGCAGCTTGGCGGGAACCTACGAGCAGTACTTC.

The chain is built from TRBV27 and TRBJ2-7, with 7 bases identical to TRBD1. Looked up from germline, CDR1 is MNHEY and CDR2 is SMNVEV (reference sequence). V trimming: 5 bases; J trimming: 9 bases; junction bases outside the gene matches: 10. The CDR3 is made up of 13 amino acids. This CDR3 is CASSGKTGIGQYF. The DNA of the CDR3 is TGTGCCAGCAGTGGAAAGACAGGGATTGGGCAGTACTTC.

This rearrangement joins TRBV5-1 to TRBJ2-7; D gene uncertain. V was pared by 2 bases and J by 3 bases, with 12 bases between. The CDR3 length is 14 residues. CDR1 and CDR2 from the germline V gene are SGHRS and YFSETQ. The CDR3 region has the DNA TGCGCCAGCAGCTTTCACCCGGCCGTCTACGAGCAGTACTTC. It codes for CASSFHPAVYEQYF.

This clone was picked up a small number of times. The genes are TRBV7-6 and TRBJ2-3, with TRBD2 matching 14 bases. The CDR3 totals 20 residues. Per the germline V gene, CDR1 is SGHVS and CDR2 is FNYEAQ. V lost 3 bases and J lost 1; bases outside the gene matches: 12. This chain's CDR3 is CASSFSSGTSGSLRTDTQYF. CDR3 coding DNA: TGTGCCAGCAGCTTCAGTTCCGGGACTAGCGGGAGTCTTCGCACAGATACGCAGTATTTT.

CDR3 residues: CSVVAADTGELFF. In DNA, the CDR3 is TGCAGCGTCGTAGCGGCAGACACCGGGGAGCTGTTTTTT. This rearrangement joins TRBV29-1 to TRBJ2-2; D is possibly TRBD2 (6 bases). Per the germline V gene, CDR1 is SQVTM and CDR2 is ANQGSEA. The V end lost 6 bases, the J end lost 3 bases, and 11 bases lay between the germline ends. The CDR3 loop spans 13 amino acids.

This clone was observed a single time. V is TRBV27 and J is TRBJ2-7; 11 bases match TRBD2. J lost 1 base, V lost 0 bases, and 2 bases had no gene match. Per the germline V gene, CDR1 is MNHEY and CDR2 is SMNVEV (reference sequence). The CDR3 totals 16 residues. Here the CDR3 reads CASSLSASGRSYEQYF. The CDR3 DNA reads TGTGCCAGCAGTTTATCGGCTAGCGGGAGGTCCTACGAGCAGTACTTC.

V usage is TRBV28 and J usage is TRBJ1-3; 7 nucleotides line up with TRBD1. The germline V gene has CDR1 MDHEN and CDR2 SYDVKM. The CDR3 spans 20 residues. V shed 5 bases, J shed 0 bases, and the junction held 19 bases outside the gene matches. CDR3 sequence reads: CASSTRDSINPKDSGNTIYF. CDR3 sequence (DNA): TGTGCCAGCAGTACCCGGGACAGCATTAACCCAAAGGACTCTGGAAACACCATATATTTT.

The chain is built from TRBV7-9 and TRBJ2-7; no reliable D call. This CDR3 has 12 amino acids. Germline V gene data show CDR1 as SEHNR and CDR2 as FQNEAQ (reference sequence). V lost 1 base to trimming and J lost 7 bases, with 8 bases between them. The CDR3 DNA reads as TGTGCCAGCAGCTTAGGAGAAAGGGAGCAGTACTTC. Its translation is CASSLGEREQYF.

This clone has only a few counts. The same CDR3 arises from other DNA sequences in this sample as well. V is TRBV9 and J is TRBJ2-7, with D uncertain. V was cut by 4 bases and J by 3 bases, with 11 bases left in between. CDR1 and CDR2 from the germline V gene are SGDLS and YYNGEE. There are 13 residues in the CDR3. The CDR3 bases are TGTGCCAGCAGCCCCCCTTCGGGCTACGAGCAGTACTTC. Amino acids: CASSPPSGYEQYF.

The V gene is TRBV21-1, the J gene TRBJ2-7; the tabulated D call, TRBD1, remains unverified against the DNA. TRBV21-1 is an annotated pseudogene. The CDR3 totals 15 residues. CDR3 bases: TGTGCCAGCAGCGCTCCACCGGGACAGGGGGCCAGCAGGTACTTC. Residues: CASSAPPGQGASRYF.

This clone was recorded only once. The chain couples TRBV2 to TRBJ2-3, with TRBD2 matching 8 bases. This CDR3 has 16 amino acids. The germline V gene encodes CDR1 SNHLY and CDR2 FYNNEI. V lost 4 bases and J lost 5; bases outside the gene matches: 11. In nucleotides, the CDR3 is TGTGCCAGCAGTGTGTCGGGTAGCGGGACAATAGATACGCAGTATTTT. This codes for CASSVSGSGTIDTQYF. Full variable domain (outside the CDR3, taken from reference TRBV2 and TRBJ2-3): EPEVTQTPSHQVTQMGQEVILRCVPISNHLYFYWYRQILGQKVEFLVSFYNNEISEKSEIFDDQFSVERPDGSNFTLKIRSTKLEDSAMYFCASSVSGSGTIDTQYFGPGTRLTVL.

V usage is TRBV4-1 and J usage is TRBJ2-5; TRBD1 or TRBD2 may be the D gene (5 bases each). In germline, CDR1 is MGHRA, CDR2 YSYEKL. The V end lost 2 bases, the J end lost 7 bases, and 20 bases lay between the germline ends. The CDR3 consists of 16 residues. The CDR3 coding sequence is TGCGCCAGCAGCCAACCAAGCCGGGGCCTATCGGGGACCCAGTACTTC. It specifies CASSQPSRGLSGTQYF.

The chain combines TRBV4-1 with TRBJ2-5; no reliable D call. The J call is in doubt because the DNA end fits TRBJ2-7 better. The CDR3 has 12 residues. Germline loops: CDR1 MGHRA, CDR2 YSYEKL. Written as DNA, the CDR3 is TGCGCCAGCAGCCAAGATCCAGGCGAGCAGTACTTC. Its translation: CASSQDPGEQYF.

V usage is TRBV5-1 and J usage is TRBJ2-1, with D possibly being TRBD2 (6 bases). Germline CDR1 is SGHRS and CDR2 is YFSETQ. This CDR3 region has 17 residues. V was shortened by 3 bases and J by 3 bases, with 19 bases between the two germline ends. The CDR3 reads CASSSPGALARYNEQFF. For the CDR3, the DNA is TGCGCCAGCAGCTCCCCCGGGGCGCTAGCGCGCTACAATGAGCAGTTCTTC.

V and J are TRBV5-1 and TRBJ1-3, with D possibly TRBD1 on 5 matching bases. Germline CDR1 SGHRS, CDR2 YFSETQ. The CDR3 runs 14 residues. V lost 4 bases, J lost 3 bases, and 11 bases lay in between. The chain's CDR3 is CASSVGTDGNTIYF. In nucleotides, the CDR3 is TGCGCCAGCAGCGTCGGGACTGATGGAAACACCATATATTTT.

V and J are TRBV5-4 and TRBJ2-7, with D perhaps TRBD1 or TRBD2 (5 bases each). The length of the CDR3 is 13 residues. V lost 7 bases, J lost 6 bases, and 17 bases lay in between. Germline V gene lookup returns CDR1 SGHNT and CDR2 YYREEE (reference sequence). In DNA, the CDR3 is TGTGCCAGCCACAACGGGGCGCAGGCCGAGCAGTACTTC. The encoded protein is CASHNGAQAEQYF.

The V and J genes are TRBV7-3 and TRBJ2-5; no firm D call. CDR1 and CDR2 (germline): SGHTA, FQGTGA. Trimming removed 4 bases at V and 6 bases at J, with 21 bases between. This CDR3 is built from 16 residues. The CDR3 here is CASSSSGPPGGKTQYF. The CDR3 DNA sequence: TGTGCCAGCAGCTCCTCCGGGCCCCCCGGTGGAAAGACCCAGTACTTC. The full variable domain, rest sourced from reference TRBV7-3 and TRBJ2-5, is GAGVSQTPSNKVTEKGKYVELRCDPISGHTALYWYRQSLGQGPEFLIYFQGTGAADDSGLPNDRFFAVRPEGSVSTLKIQRTERGDSAVYLCASSSSGPPGGKTQYFGPGTRLLVL.

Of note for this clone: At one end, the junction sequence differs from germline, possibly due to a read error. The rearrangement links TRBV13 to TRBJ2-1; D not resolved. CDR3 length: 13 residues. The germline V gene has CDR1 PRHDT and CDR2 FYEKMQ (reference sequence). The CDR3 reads CASSPYSHNEQFF. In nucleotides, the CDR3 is TGTGCCAGCAGCCCCTACTCCCACAATGAGCAGTTCTTC.

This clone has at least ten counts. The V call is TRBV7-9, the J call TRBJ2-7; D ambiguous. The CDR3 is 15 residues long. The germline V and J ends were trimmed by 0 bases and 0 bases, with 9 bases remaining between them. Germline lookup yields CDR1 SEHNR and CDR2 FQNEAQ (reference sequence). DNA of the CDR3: TGTGCCAGCAGCTTAGCGGGTGGAAGCTCCTACGAGCAGTACTTC. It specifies CASSLAGGSSYEQYF.

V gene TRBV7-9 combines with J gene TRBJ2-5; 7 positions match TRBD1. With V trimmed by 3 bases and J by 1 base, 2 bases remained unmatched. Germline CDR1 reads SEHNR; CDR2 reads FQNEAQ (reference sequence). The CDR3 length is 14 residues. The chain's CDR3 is CASSLGTVQETQYF. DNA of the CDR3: TGTGCCAGCAGCTTGGGGACAGTCCAAGAGACCCAGTACTTC.

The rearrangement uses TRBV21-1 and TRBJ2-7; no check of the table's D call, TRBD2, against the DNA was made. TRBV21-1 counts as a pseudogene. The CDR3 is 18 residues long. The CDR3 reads CASSGRRLAGGPVHEQYF. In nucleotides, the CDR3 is TGTGCCAGCAGCGGGAGAAGACTAGCGGGAGGGCCGGTCCACGAGCAGTACTTC.

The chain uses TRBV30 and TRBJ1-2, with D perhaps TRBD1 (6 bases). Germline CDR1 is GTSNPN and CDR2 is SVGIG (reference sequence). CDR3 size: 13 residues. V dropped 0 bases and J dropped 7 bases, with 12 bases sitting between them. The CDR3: CAWSVSGASGYTF. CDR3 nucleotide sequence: TGTGCCTGGAGTGTATCGGGGGCGAGTGGCTACACCTTC.